Sequencing of this TCR beta chain was carried out in a study of T-cell memory formation after mild COVID-19. A word on this clonotype: Antigen: not known.

The ends lost 3 bases at V and 2 bases at J; junction bases unmatched: 5. The germline V gene encodes CDR1 SGDLS and CDR2 YYNGEE. The CDR3 covers 15 residues. A single record per CDR3 protein comes from TCRdb applying MiXCR to the 5' RACE reads. Of approximately 250,000 distinct CDR3 sequences listed, around 15% were seen once; the top ten hold over 20%. Study-level results: Cross-reactive memory apparently joined, as some responding clones appeared in pre-infection memory. Day 37-peaking second-wave clones had unconfirmed SARS-CoV-2 specificity.

The genes are TRBV9 and TRBJ1-5, with TRBD1 matching 7 bases. The receptor was isolated from a man between 18 and 29 years old who had mild COVID-19 (a few samples of this study predate the infection). Cell type and time point are not known. Sequencing was performed on PBMCs or a T cell subset sorted from them (not recorded which). CDR3 loop: CASSGDSPGNQPQHF. The DNA for the CDR3 is TGTGCCAGCAGCGGGGACAGTCCGGGCAATCAGCCCCAGCATTTT.